This TCR beta chain was sequenced for a study of OX40 agonist ivuxolimab in advanced cancers. TCRdb's copy holds only in-frame clones and misses some; the assay was immunoSEQ multiplex PCR. The data contain 50,000 to 60,000 clones, 70% to 90% of them singletons. The CDR3 loop spans 13 amino acids. From germline, CDR1 is SGHAT and CDR2 FQNNGV. Deletions cut 1 base from V and 6 bases from J, with 6 bases between. This clone was seen only once. The chain uses TRBV11-2 and TRBJ2-2; D remains unclear. The sequencing here drew on CD4+ or CD8+ T cells sorted from blood, taken in a trial of the OX40 agonist ivuxolimab. This receptor was obtained from an adult with an advanced solid tumor such as melanoma, head and neck, liver or kidney cancer. CDR3: CASSLAGPGELFF. The CDR3, as DNA: TGTGCCAGCAGCTTAGCGGGTCCCGGGGAGCTGTTTTTT. Full variable domain (remainder filled in from reference TRBV11-2 and TRBJ2-2): EAGVAQSPRYKIIEKRQSVAFWCNPISGHATLYWYQQILGQGPKLLIQFQNNGVVDDSQLPKDRFSAERLKGVDSTLKIQPAKLEDSAVYLCASSLAGPGELFFGEGSRLTVL.